Following are 11 T cell receptor beta chains from one sample sequenced in a study of blood T cell repertoires in COVID-19. Sequencing was performed with immunoSEQ multiplex PCR; in TCRdb, only in-frame clones are kept and a portion is missing. The data show about 170,000 clones, 92% seen once. The material sequenced was peripheral blood. The receptors come from a man aged 25-45 years with COVID-19, enrolled during active disease.

CDR3 DNA sequence: TGTGCAGTCCGCGGGGACAGGGGTTACAGAAACACCATATATTTT. This codes for CAVRGDRGYRNTIYF. The chain has TRBV19 and TRBJ1-3, with TRBD1 matching over 10 bases. The CDR3 loop spans 15 amino acids. Germline V gives CDR1 LNHDA, CDR2 SQIVND (reference sequence).

The gene calls are TRBV19 and TRBJ1-4; D is perhaps TRBD1 (5 bases). The CDR3 extends over 15 amino acids. V lost 1 base and J lost 5, with 11 bases in between. Germline values: CDR1 LNHDA, CDR2 SQIVND (reference sequence). The CDR3 here is CASSIGQGANEKLFF. CDR3 DNA: TGTGCCAGTAGTATAGGTCAGGGTGCGAATGAAAAACTGTTTTTT.

The table lists this clone with a count of one. This sequence joins TRBV6-6 and TRBJ2-1; TRBD2 matches 10 bases. Losses at the gene ends were 2 bases for V and 7 bases for J; bases not matched to a gene: 5. The CDR3 loop spans 15 amino acids. Per the germline V gene, CDR1 is MNHNY and CDR2 is SVGAGI (reference sequence). The CDR3 is CASSYERGGRNEQFF. DNA for the CDR3: TGTGCCAGCAGTTACGAGCGGGGGGGCAGAAATGAGCAGTTCTTC.

J is TRBJ1-1 and V is TRBV5-4; 9 bases are a match to TRBD1. Germline V gives CDR1 SGHNT, CDR2 YYREEE (reference sequence). This CDR3 region has 15 residues. V was pared by 2 bases and J by 4 bases, with 6 bases of the junction left unmatched. As DNA, the CDR3 is TGTGCCAGCAGCTTTCCGGGACAGGGAAGCACTGAAGCTTTCTTT. Translation gives CASSFPGQGSTEAFF. The whole variable domain, remainder taken from reference TRBV5-4 and TRBJ1-1, is ETGVTQSPTHLIKTRGQQVTLRCSSQSGHNTVSWYQQALGQGPQFIFQYYREEENGRGNFPPRFSGLQFPNYSSELNVNALELDDSALYLCASSFPGQGSTEAFFGQGTRLTVV.

V and J are TRBV5-1 and TRBJ2-3; TRBD1 matches at 9 bases. The V gene end was trimmed by 1 base and the J gene end by 6 bases; junction bases not matched to a gene: 6. Germline V gene data show CDR1 as SGHRS and CDR2 as YFSETQ. The CDR3 extends over 15 amino acids. This CDR3 reads CASSLTRTGVDTQYF. In DNA, the CDR3 is TGCGCCAGCAGCTTGACCCGGACAGGGGTGGATACGCAGTATTTT.

The rearrangement joins TRBV2 to TRBJ2-7, with a weak D call TRBD2 (5 bases). The CDR3 is 11 residues long. V gave up 5 bases and J gave up 4 bases, with 6 bases separating them. CDR1 and CDR2 from the germline V gene are SNHLY and FYNNEI. CDR3 protein: CASSRTYEQYF. The CDR3 DNA follows: TGTGCCAGCAGTAGGACTTACGAGCAGTACTTC.

The chain has TRBV5-1 and TRBJ2-7, with 9 nucleotides matching TRBD2. J lost 0 bases, V lost 2 bases, and 3 bases had no gene match. The CDR3 extends over 15 amino acids. Germline values: CDR1 SGHRS, CDR2 YFSETQ. This chain's CDR3 is CASSFNSGGSYEQYF. CDR3 DNA: TGCGCCAGCAGCTTCAATAGCGGGGGCTCCTACGAGCAGTACTTC.

V is TRBV7-2 and J is TRBJ1-1; 7 nucleotides match TRBD1. The CDR3 extends over 14 amino acids. Germline V CDR1 and CDR2: SGHTA, FQGNSA. With 6 bases clipped from V and 0 bases from J, the junction kept 4 bases outside the gene matches. CDR3 region: CASRPGQMNTEAFF. The CDR3 nucleotides read TGTGCCAGCAGACCGGGACAGATGAACACTGAAGCTTTCTTT.

This clone was detected only once. The chain joins TRBV27 to TRBJ1-2; D might be TRBD1 (5 bases). Germline loops: CDR1 MNHEY, CDR2 SMNVEV (reference sequence). The CDR3 extends over 13 amino acids. V gave up 5 bases and J gave up 3 bases, with 10 bases separating them. CDR3 nucleotides: TGTGCCAGCAGTCCGGGGGGGGACTATGGCTACACCTTC. Translation: CASSPGGDYGYTF.

V usage is TRBV9 and J usage is TRBJ2-1; 10 positions agree with TRBD2. Trimming removed 1 base from V and 7 bases from J; junction bases left unmatched: 2. Germline V gene lookup returns CDR1 SGDLS and CDR2 YYNGEE. The CDR3 is 14 amino acids. CDR3 amino acids: CASSVRLAGNEQFF. The DNA of the CDR3 is TGTGCCAGCAGCGTACGACTAGCGGGTAATGAGCAGTTCTTC. Complete variable domain (other parts from reference TRBV9 and TRBJ2-1): DSGVTQTPKHLITATGQRVTLRCSPRSGDLSVYWYQQSLDQGLQFLIQYYNGEERAKGNILERFSAQQFPDLHSELNLSSLELGDSALYFCASSVRLAGNEQFFGPGTRLTVL.

Only one count was recorded for this clone. The sample has other DNA sequences that encode this CDR3 too. The V call is TRBV6-5, the J call TRBJ1-1; 9 bases are a match to TRBD1. This CDR3 contains 14 residues. V shed 2 bases, J shed 4 bases, and the junction held 2 bases outside the gene matches. CDR1 is MNHEY and CDR2 is SVGAGI in the germline V gene. The CDR3 bases are TGTGCCAGCAGTTACGGACAGGGGATCACTGAAGCTTTCTTT. This sequence encodes CASSYGQGITEAFF.